This TCR beta chain was obtained from a study of neoadjuvant anti-PD-1 for oral cavity cancer (dated by TCRdb to the early 2020s). About the full investigation: Three to four biweekly doses of nivolumab at 3 mg/kg were mostly administered to patients before curative-intent surgical resection. A fourth nivolumab dose was given around day 43 to patients without progression, and definitive surgical resection was performed in those patients on days 50-56. Under RECIST 1.1, a patient counted as a responder if showing complete response, partial response or stable disease, and as a non-responder if showing progression. The parent correlative cohort included some 13 patients, with an approximately 34% response rate. Study-wide conclusions, independent of this receptor: Greater tumor shrinkage was correlated with larger post-treatment sizes of preexisting intratumoral clones, suggesting that expansion of preexisting clones contributed to response. Higher pretreatment blood Treg/Th17 ratios correlated with both higher pretreatment blood TCRbeta clonality and lower post-treatment tumor TCRbeta clonality. The TCR analyses had only a few patients in each response group, and the authors called for validation in larger cohorts.

Interpreted using the paper, the time point label stands for: before neoadjuvant nivolumab. The patients had newly diagnosed stage II-IVA oral cavity squamous cell carcinoma and had not received any prior systemic or radiation treatment. The cohort was composed of patients with HPV-negative, locally advanced oral cavity squamous cell carcinoma. The samples were obtained from a longitudinal correlative study of a single-arm phase II trial testing neoadjuvant nivolumab in oral cavity squamous cell carcinoma. Genomic DNA-based TCRbeta sequencing was performed on subject-matched pre- and post-treatment PBMCs and tumors from three responders and three non-responders. Genomic DNA was isolated from tumor tissue using the Maxwell RSC DNA from Tissue kit. This clone was observed a handful of times. The antigen it recognizes is unknown. Per-nucleotide qualities are absent, and no much larger clonotype sits a single base away.

Tumor libraries used mostly about 4.8 ug of input genomic DNA for survey sequencing, with two replicates per sample. The immunoSEQ hsTCRbeta kit was used to prepare TCRbeta libraries, following the manufacturer's instructions. The finished libraries were brought together in one pool at 2.5 to 3 nM, which was then read using an Illumina NovaSeq 6000 S4 flow cell. As for how the authors treated the data: The immunoSEQ Analyzer handled quality control and preprocessing of the raw data. The analysis was restricted to productive rearrangements, with each unique CDR3 amino acid sequence defining a clonotype. Repertoire clonality was estimated as the Gini-Simpson index, computed with the R package tcR. Student's t test was used to compare Gini indices, while Pearson correlation assessed associations with tumor size change. The clones in this table, taken by TCRdb from immuneACCESS, are in-frame only. Not every clone is retained; where verified, under half of the shortfall comes from an unresolved V gene, and the cause of the rest is unknown. V, J and clone size are those of that table, while D and trimming were read from the DNA. The sample table shows about 7,000 clones, and around 46% are seen once. The ten largest clones represent about 11% of the sample.

Here V drops 6 bases and J drops 0 bases, and the junction holds 8 bases not matched to any gene. The CDR3 spans 15 residues, from the cysteine through the phenylalanine. The CDR3 DNA has 45 bases and is translated from base 1. CDR1 is given as MNHEY and CDR2 as SVGAGI, both from the germline V gene. The clonotype comes from a person between 35 and 79 years old with oral cavity squamous cell carcinoma. This material consisted of tumor tissue, taken before nivolumab (anti-PD-1) treatment. The chain uses TRBV6-5 and TRBJ2-7, with 7 junctional bases fitting TRBD1. The base sequence is TGTGCCAGCAGGCTTGGACAGGCCAGCTCCTACGAGCAGTACTTC. Its translation reads: CASRLGQASSYEQYF.